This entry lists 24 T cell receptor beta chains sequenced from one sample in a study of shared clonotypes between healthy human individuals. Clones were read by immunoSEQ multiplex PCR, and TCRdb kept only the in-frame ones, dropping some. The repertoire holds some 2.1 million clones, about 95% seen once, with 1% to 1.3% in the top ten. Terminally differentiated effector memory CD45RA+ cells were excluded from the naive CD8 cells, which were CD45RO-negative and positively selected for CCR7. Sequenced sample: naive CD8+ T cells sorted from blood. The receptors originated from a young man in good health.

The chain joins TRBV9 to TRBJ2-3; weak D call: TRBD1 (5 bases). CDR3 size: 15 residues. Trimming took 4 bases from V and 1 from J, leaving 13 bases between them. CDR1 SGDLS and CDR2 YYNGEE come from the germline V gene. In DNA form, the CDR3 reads TGTGCCAGCAGCCCACTTCAGGGTCGCACAGATACGCAGTATTTT. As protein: CASSPLQGRTDTQYF.

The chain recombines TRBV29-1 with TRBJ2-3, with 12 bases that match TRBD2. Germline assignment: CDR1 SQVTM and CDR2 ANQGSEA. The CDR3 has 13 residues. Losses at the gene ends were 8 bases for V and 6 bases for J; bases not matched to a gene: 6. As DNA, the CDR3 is TGCAGCCCCCGACTAGCGGGAGAGGATACGCAGTATTTT. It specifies CSPRLAGEDTQYF.

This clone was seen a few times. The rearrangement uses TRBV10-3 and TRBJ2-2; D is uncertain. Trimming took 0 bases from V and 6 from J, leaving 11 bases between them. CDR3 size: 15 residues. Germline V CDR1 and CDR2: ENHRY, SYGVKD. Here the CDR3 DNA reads TGTGCCATCAGTGAGTCCGGTAGCCAGGCCGGGGAGCTGTTTTTT. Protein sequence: CAISESGSQAGELFF.

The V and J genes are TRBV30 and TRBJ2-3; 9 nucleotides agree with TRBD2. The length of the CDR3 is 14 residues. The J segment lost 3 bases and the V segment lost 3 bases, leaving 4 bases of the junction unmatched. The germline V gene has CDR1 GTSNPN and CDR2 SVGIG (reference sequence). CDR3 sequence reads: CAWSTSGGTDTQYF. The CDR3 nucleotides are TGTGCCTGGAGCACCAGCGGGGGGACAGATACGCAGTATTTT.

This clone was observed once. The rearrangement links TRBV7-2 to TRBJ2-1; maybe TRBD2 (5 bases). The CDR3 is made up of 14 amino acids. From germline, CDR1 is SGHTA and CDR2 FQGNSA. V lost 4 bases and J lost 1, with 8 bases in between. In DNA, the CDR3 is TGTGCCAGCAGCTCCGGGATTTCCTACAATGAGCAGTTCTTC. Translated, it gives CASSSGISYNEQFF.

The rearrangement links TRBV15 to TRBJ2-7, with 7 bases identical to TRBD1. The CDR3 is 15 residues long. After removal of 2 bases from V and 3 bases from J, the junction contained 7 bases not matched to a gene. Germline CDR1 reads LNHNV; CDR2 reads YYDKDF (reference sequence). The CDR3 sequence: CATSRSGTENYEQYF. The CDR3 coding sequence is TGTGCCACCAGCAGATCTGGGACAGAAAACTACGAGCAGTACTTC.

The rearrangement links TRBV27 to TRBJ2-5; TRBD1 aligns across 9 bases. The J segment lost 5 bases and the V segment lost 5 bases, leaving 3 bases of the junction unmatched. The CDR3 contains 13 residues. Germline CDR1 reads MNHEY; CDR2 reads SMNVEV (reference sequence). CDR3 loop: CASSGQGWETQYF. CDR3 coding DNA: TGTGCCAGCAGTGGACAGGGGTGGGAGACCCAGTACTTC.

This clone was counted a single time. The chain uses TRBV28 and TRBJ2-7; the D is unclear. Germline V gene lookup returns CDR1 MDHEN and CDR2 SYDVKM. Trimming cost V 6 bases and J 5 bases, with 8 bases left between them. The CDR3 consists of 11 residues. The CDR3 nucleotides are TGTGCCAGCAGCCCAACGGACGAGCAGTACTTC. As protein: CASSPTDEQYF.

The CDR3 is CSVGTGGPTDTQYF. DNA for the CDR3: TGCAGCGTCGGGACAGGGGGCCCCACAGATACGCAGTATTTT. The chain uses TRBV29-1 and TRBJ2-3; TRBD1 matches 12 bases. This CDR3 is built from 14 residues. The V and J ends lost 6 bases and 2 bases, in that order; junction bases with no gene match: 3. Germline CDR1 reads SQVTM; CDR2 reads ANQGSEA.

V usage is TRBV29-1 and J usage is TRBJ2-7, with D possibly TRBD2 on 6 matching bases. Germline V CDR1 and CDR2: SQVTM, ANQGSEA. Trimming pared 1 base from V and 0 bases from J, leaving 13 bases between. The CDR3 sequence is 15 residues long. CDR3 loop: CSVEVQDGSSYEQYF. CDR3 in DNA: TGCAGCGTTGAAGTTCAGGACGGGAGCTCCTACGAGCAGTACTTC.

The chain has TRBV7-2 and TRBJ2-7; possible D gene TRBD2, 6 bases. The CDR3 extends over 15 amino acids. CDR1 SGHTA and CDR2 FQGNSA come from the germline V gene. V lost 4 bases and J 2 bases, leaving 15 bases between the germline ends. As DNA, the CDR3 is TGTGCCAGCAGCTCCTTTGGAGGGGCGACCTACGAGCAGTACTTC. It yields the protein CASSSFGGATYEQYF. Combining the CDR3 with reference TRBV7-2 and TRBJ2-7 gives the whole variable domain GAGVSQSPSNKVTEKGKDVELRCDPISGHTALYWYRQSLGQGLEFLIYFQGNSAPDKSGLPSDRFSAERTGGSVSTLTIQRTQQEDSAVYLCASSSFGGATYEQYFGPGTRLTVT.

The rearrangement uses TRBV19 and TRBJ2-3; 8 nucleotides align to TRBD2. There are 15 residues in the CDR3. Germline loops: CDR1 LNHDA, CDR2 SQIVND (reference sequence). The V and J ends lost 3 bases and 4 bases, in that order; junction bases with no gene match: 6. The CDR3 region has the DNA TGTGCCAGTAGTATCGGGGGGGTCGGGGCAGATACGCAGTATTTT. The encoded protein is CASSIGGVGADTQYF.

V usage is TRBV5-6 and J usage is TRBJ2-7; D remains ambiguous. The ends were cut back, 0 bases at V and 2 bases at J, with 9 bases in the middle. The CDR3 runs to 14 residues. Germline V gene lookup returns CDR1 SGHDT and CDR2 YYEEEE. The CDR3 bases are TGTGCCAGCAGCTTGGGGCAGAAACCCTACGAGCAGTACTTC. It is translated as CASSLGQKPYEQYF.

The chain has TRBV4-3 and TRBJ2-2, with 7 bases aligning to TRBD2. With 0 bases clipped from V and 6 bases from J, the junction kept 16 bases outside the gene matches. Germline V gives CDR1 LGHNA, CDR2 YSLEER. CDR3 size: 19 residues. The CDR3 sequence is CASSQDHPSAGASAGELFF. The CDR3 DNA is TGCGCCAGCAGCCAAGATCATCCGTCGGCGGGAGCGTCGGCCGGGGAGCTGTTTTTT.

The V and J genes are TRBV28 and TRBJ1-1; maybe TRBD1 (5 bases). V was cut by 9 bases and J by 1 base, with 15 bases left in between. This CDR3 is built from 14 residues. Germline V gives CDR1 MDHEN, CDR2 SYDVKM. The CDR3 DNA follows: TGTGCCAGTCTAGAGAGGGACCAGAACACTGAAGCTTTCTTT. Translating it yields CASLERDQNTEAFF.

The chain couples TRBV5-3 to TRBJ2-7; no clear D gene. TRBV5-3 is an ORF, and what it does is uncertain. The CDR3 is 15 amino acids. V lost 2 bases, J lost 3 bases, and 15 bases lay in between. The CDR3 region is CARSLVLQRYYEQYF. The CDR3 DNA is TGTGCCAGAAGCTTAGTTTTGCAGCGCTACTACGAGCAGTACTTC.

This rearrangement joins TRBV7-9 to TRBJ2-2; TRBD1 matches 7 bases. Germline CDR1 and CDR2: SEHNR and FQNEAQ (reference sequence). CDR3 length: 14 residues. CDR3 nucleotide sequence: TGTGCTTACTACGGGACAGATACAACCGGGGAGCTGTTTTTT. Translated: CAYYGTDTTGELFF.

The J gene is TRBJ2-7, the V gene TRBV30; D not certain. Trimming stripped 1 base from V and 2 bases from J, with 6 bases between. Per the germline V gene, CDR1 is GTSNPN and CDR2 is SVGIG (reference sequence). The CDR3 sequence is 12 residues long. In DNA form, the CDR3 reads TGTGCCTGGAGTGGGTTCACCTACGAGCAGTACTTC. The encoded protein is CAWSGFTYEQYF. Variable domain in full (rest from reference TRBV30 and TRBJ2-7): SQTIHQWPATLVQPVGSPLSLECTVEGTSNPNLYWYRQAAGRGLQLLFYSVGIGQISSEVPQNLSASRPQDRQFILSSKKLLLSDSGFYLCAWSGFTYEQYFGPGTRLTVT.

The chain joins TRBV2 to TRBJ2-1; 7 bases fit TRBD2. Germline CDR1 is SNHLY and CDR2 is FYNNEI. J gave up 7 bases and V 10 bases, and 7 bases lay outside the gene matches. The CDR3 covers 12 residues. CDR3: CATETSRNEQFF. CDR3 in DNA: TGTGCCACCGAGACTAGCAGGAATGAGCAGTTCTTC.

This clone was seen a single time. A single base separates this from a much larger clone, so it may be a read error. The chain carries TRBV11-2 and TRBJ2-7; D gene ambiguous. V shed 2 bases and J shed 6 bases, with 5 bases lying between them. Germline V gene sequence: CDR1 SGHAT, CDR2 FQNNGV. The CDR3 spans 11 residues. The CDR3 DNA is TGTGCCAGCAGCTTAACCTTCGAGCAGTACTTC. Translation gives CASSLTFEQYF.

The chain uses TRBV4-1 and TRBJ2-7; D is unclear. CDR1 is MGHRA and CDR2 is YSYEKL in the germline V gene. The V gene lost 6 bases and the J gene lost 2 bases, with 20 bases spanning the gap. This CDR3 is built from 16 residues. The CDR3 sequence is CASSLEPGLTTYEQYF. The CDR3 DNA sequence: TGCGCCAGCAGTTTAGAGCCGGGCCTAACCACCTACGAGCAGTACTTC.

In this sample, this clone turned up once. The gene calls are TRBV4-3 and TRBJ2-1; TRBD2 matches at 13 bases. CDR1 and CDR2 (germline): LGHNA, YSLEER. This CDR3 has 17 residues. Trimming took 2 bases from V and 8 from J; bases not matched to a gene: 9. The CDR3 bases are TGCGCCAGCAGCCAAACCTGGACTAGCGGGAGTATCCATGAGCAGTTCTTC. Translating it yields CASSQTWTSGSIHEQFF.

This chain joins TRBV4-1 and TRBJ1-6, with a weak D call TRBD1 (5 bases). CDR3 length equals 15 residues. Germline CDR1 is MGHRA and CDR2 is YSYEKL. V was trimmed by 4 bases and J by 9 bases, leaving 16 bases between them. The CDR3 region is CASSPNQGTFSPLHF. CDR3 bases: TGCGCCAGCAGCCCAAACCAGGGCACGTTTTCACCCCTCCACTTT.

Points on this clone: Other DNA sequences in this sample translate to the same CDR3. The CDR3 nucleotides read TGTGCCAGCAGTCCCTCCTCCTACGAGCAGTACTTC. The encoded protein is CASSPSSYEQYF. The chain recombines TRBV6-5 with TRBJ2-7; D not resolved. V dropped 5 bases and J dropped 0 bases, with 5 bases sitting between them. Germline CDR1 reads MNHEY; CDR2 reads SVGAGI. The CDR3 spans 12 residues.